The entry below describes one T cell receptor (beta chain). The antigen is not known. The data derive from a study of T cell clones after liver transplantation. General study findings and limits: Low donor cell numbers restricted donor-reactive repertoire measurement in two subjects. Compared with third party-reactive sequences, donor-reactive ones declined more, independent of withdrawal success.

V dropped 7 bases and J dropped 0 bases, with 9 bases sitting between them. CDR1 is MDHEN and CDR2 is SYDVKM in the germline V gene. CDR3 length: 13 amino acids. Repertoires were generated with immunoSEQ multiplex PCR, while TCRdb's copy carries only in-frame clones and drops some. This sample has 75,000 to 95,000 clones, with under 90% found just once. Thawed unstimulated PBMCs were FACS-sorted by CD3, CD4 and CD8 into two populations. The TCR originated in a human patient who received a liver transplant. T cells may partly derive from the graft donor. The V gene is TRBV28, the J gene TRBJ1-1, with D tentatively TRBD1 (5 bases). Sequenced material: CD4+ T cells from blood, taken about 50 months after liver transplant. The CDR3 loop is CASIGGMNTEAFF. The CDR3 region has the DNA TGTGCCAGCATCGGGGGAATGAACACTGAAGCTTTCTTT.